This section outlines one T cell receptor beta chain sequence together with its context. The antigen is undetermined. The method was immunoSEQ multiplex PCR; TCRdb's version includes in-frame clones alone and lacks a portion of them. The table shows about 74,000 clones, with around 86% occurring only once. Indicated time point: week 35, safety follow-up. In every dose of vaccine, 300 ug of mutant IDH1 20-mer peptide was given alongside topical imiquimod. The data belong to a study of a mutant IDH1 vaccine in newly diagnosed glioma. About the study: Initiation of the vaccine course occurred 4-6 weeks after radiotherapy alone, or alongside temozolomide cycles. Patients were pretreated with radiotherapy, temozolomide, or both, mostly both. Weeks 35 and 47 hosted visits V12 and V13, respectively.

Overall study results and limits: Pseudoprogression seemed unlinked to shifts in top peripheral T cell clonotypes.

The CDR3 runs to 12 residues. The chain carries TRBV21-1 and TRBJ2-7; TRBD1, the table's D call, was not compared with the DNA. TRBV21-1 counts as a pseudogene. This receptor was obtained from a man aged 25-45 years with glioma. Here the sequenced sample was PBMCs, taken from a glioma patient whose treatment included an IDH1 peptide vaccine. Written as DNA, the CDR3 is TGTGCCAGCAGCAAAGATAGGGGCGAGCAGTACTTC. Its translation: CASSKDRGEQYF.